These T cell receptor beta chains were read from a single sample in a study of control samples from healthy donors and cancer patients. The method was immunoSEQ multiplex PCR; TCRdb's version includes in-frame clones alone and lacks a portion of them. The sample comprises 190,000 or so clones, 85% to 95% of which are singletons, and about 1.5% rests with the top ten. Input material: blood. These receptor sequences come from a man aged 18 to 35 in good health. CDR3s include the opening cysteine and the closing phenylalanine or tryptophan. A D gene is named only where the DNA matches it firmly. Expanded clones are given a class, and other clones once, few, many or no size at all.

d_call: .
j_call: TRBJ2-1
v_call: TRBV27
clone_size: .
cdr3_length: 15
cdr3_nt: TGTGCCAGCAGTTCAGGATCTAGCTCCTACAATGAGCAGTTCTTC
cdr3_aa: CASSSGSSSYNEQFF

d_call: .
j_call: TRBJ2-7
v_call: TRBV30
clone_size: .
cdr3_length: 14
cdr3_nt: TGTGCCTGGAGCCCCAGAGGCAGGAGCTACGAGCAGTACTTC
cdr3_aa: CAWSPRGRSYEQYF

d_call: TRBD1
j_call: TRBJ2-7
v_call: TRBV27
clone_size: .
cdr3_length: 13
cdr3_nt: TGTGCCAGCAGTAGGACAGGACCGTACGAGCAGTACTTC
cdr3_aa: CASSRTGPYEQYF

d_call: .
j_call: TRBJ1-1
v_call: TRBV5-4
clone_size: once
cdr3_length: 15
cdr3_nt: TGTGCCAGCAGCTTGGCGGGACACCTGAACACTGAAGCTTTCTTT
cdr3_aa: CASSLAGHLNTEAFF

d_call: TRBD1
j_call: TRBJ1-1
v_call: TRBV28
clone_size: .
cdr3_length: 16
cdr3_nt: TGTGCCAGCAGTTTGATTGGGACAGGGAAGCGCACTGAAGCTTTCTTT
cdr3_aa: CASSLIGTGKRTEAFF

d_call: TRBD2
j_call: TRBJ2-3
v_call: TRBV12-3/TRBV12-4
clone_size: .
cdr3_length: 13
cdr3_nt: TGTGCCAGCAACGGGGGGGCCGGAGATACGCAGTATTTT
cdr3_aa: CASNGGAGDTQYF

d_call: .
j_call: TRBJ1-2
v_call: TRBV28
clone_size: .
cdr3_length: 14
cdr3_nt: TGTGCCAGCGGTTCTCCGGGATCCGACTATGGCTACACCTTC
cdr3_aa: CASGSPGSDYGYTF

d_call: TRBD2
j_call: TRBJ2-1
v_call: TRBV3-1/TRBV3-2
clone_size: .
cdr3_length: 15
cdr3_nt: TGTGCCAGCAGCCAAGGACTAGCGGGGGAGTTTGAGCAGTTCTTC
cdr3_aa: CASSQGLAGEFEQFF

d_call: .
j_call: TRBJ1-2
v_call: TRBV12-3/TRBV12-4
clone_size: once
cdr3_length: 13
cdr3_nt: TGTGCCAGCAGCATTGCGGGGGCCGGTGGCTACACCTTC
cdr3_aa: CASSIAGAGGYTF

d_call: TRBD1
j_call: TRBJ2-7
v_call: TRBV11-3
clone_size: .
cdr3_length: 15
cdr3_nt: TGTGCCAGCAGCCCTGGGGACAGCCAAACCTACGAGCAGTACTTC
cdr3_aa: CASSPGDSQTYEQYF

d_call: .
j_call: TRBJ1-1
v_call: TRBV6-5
clone_size: .
cdr3_length: 13
cdr3_nt: TGTGCCAGCATAAGGAGGGCGAACACTGAAGCTTTCTTT
cdr3_aa: CASIRRANTEAFF

d_call: .
j_call: TRBJ2-7
v_call: TRBV24-1
clone_size: once
cdr3_length: 16
cdr3_nt: TGTGCCACCAGTGATTCTGGGGGGACAGAGATCTACGAGCAGTACTTC
cdr3_aa: CATSDSGGTEIYEQYF

d_call: .
j_call: TRBJ2-2
v_call: TRBV3-1/TRBV3-2
clone_size: .
cdr3_length: 16
cdr3_nt: TGTGCCAGCAGCCAAGTAACAGGGAGGAGGACCGGGGAGCTGTTTTTT
cdr3_aa: CASSQVTGRRTGELFF

d_call: .
j_call: TRBJ2-7
v_call: TRBV4-1
clone_size: .
cdr3_length: 17
cdr3_nt: TGCGCCAGCAGCCTAGCAGCACTCCATTGGAGCTCCTACGAGCAGTACTTC
cdr3_aa: CASSLAALHWSSYEQYF

d_call: TRBD2
j_call: TRBJ2-1
v_call: TRBV3-1/TRBV3-2
clone_size: .
cdr3_length: 15
cdr3_nt: TGTGCCAGCAGTCTAACCACGGGGGGGGGAAATGAGCAGTTCTTC
cdr3_aa: CASSLTTGGGNEQFF

d_call: .
j_call: TRBJ2-5
v_call: TRBV5-6
clone_size: .
cdr3_length: 11
cdr3_nt: TGTGCCAGCAGCTTGGATGAGACCCAGTACTTC
cdr3_aa: CASSLDETQYF

d_call: TRBD2
j_call: TRBJ2-5
v_call: TRBV5-1
clone_size: .
cdr3_length: 18
cdr3_nt: TGCGCCAGCAGCTGGGGACTAGCGGGGGTTCCCTACCAAGAGACCCAGTACTTC
cdr3_aa: CASSWGLAGVPYQETQYF

d_call: .
j_call: TRBJ1-1
v_call: TRBV24-1
clone_size: .
cdr3_length: 18
cdr3_nt: TGTGCCACCAGTGCCCTGCCCCCGGATTGGGGGATGAACACTGAAGCTTTCTTT
cdr3_aa: CATSALPPDWGMNTEAFF

d_call: .
j_call: TRBJ1-5
v_call: TRBV27
clone_size: once
cdr3_length: 13
cdr3_nt: TGTGCCAGCAGTCCATCGGACAGTCAGCCCCAGCATTTT
cdr3_aa: CASSPSDSQPQHF

d_call: .
j_call: TRBJ1-3
v_call: TRBV6-6
clone_size: .
cdr3_length: 15
cdr3_nt: TGTGCCAGCAGTTACTCCCAGGGCCGTGGAAACACCATATATTTT
cdr3_aa: CASSYSQGRGNTIYF

d_call: .
j_call: TRBJ2-3
v_call: TRBV24-1
clone_size: .
cdr3_length: 14
cdr3_nt: TGTGCCACCAGTGACGCGGCGGGTACAGATACGCAGTATTTT
cdr3_aa: CATSDAAGTDTQYF

d_call: TRBD1
j_call: TRBJ2-1
v_call: TRBV12-5
clone_size: .
cdr3_length: 16
cdr3_nt: TGTGCTAGTGGCGCTAGAAGGGGGCCTGGATTATCTGAGCAGTTCTTC
cdr3_aa: CASGARRGPGLSEQFF

d_call: TRBD1
j_call: TRBJ1-5
v_call: TRBV12-3/TRBV12-4
clone_size: few
cdr3_length: 13
cdr3_nt: TGTGCCAGCAGTCATGGACAGGCCCTGACCCAGCATTTT
cdr3_aa: CASSHGQALTQHF

d_call: TRBD1
j_call: TRBJ2-7
v_call: TRBV9
clone_size: .
cdr3_length: 15
cdr3_nt: TGTGCCAGCAGCGTCGGACAGGGGGCGGGGTACGAGCAGTACTTC
cdr3_aa: CASSVGQGAGYEQYF

d_call: .
j_call: TRBJ1-2
v_call: TRBV9
clone_size: .
cdr3_length: 13
cdr3_nt: TGTGCCAGCAGCGTAGATTATGGGGATGGCTACACCTTC
cdr3_aa: CASSVDYGDGYTF

d_call: TRBD1
j_call: TRBJ1-1
v_call: TRBV6-2/TRBV6-3
clone_size: .
cdr3_length: 14
cdr3_nt: TGTGCCAGCAGTACAACAGGGGACGACACTGAAGCTTTCTTT
cdr3_aa: CASSTTGDDTEAFF

d_call: .
j_call: TRBJ2-5
v_call: TRBV18
clone_size: .
cdr3_length: 14
cdr3_nt: TGTGCCAGCTCACCACTAAACCCCCAGGAGACCCAGTACTTC
cdr3_aa: CASSPLNPQETQYF

d_call: TRBD1
j_call: TRBJ1-1
v_call: TRBV5-1
clone_size: once
cdr3_length: 14
cdr3_nt: TGCGCCAGCAGCCAGACAGGGGTGGTCACTGAAGCTTTCTTT
cdr3_aa: CASSQTGVVTEAFF

d_call: TRBD1
j_call: TRBJ2-1
v_call: TRBV11-2
clone_size: .
cdr3_length: 19
cdr3_nt: TGTGCCAGCAGCCCAGGTTACGGACAGGGGCCACAAATTTTCCGTGAGCAGTTCTTC
cdr3_aa: CASSPGYGQGPQIFREQFF

d_call: .
j_call: TRBJ2-2
v_call: TRBV5-4
clone_size: once
cdr3_length: 14
cdr3_nt: TGTGCCAGCAGTTCATCGAGGGGGAACGGGGAGCTGTTTTTT
cdr3_aa: CASSSSRGNGELFF

d_call: .
j_call: TRBJ2-7
v_call: TRBV2
clone_size: .
cdr3_length: 13
cdr3_nt: TGTGCGTCTACAGCCCCGTTGGGGTACGAGCAGTACTTC
cdr3_aa: CASTAPLGYEQYF

d_call: TRBD1
j_call: TRBJ2-7
v_call: TRBV24-1
clone_size: .
cdr3_length: 16
cdr3_nt: TGTGCCACCAGTGATTCCCGGACAGGGGGAACGGACGAGCAGTACTTC
cdr3_aa: CATSDSRTGGTDEQYF

d_call: .
j_call: TRBJ2-7
v_call: TRBV6-5
clone_size: .
cdr3_length: 13
cdr3_nt: TGTGCCAGCAGTCCGGGACGCCGGGATGAGCAGTACTTC
cdr3_aa: CASSPGRRDEQYF

d_call: TRBD2
j_call: TRBJ2-1
v_call: TRBV25-1
clone_size: .
cdr3_length: 14
cdr3_nt: TGTGCCTCCCGAAGCAAGAGTGCGGGGGTGGGGCAGTTCTTC
cdr3_aa: CASRSKSAGVGQFF

d_call: TRBD1
j_call: TRBJ1-5
v_call: TRBV5-6
clone_size: .
cdr3_length: 15
cdr3_nt: TGTGCCAGCAGCCCGAGGAGGACAGGGGGGCAGCCCCAGCATTTT
cdr3_aa: CASSPRRTGGQPQHF

d_call: TRBD2
j_call: TRBJ2-3
v_call: TRBV3-1/TRBV3-2
clone_size: .
cdr3_length: 14
cdr3_nt: TGTGCCAGCAGCCTTAGCGGGAGCACAGATACGCAGTATTTT
cdr3_aa: CASSLSGSTDTQYF

d_call: .
j_call: TRBJ1-5
v_call: TRBV5-4
clone_size: .
cdr3_length: 14
cdr3_nt: TGTGCCAGCAGCCTAAAACCTAGCAATCAGCCCCAGCATTTT
cdr3_aa: CASSLKPSNQPQHF

d_call: .
j_call: TRBJ1-5
v_call: TRBV4-1
clone_size: .
cdr3_length: 16
cdr3_nt: TGCGCCAGCAGCCTCATACCCGGGGTCCTCCACCAGCCCCAGCATTTT
cdr3_aa: CASSLIPGVLHQPQHF

d_call: TRBD1
j_call: TRBJ1-2
v_call: TRBV7-9
clone_size: .
cdr3_length: 14
cdr3_nt: TGTGCCAGCAGCTTAGCGGGGACAGGGCATGGCTACACCTTC
cdr3_aa: CASSLAGTGHGYTF

d_call: TRBD1
j_call: TRBJ1-1
v_call: TRBV5-1
clone_size: .
cdr3_length: 14
cdr3_nt: TGCGCCAGCAGCTTGGGGACAGGGGGCTCATTAGCTTTCTTT
cdr3_aa: CASSLGTGGSLAFF

d_call: .
j_call: TRBJ1-5
v_call: TRBV19
clone_size: .
cdr3_length: 13
cdr3_nt: TGTGCCAGTAGTTTAAATAGCAATCAGCCCCAGCATTTT
cdr3_aa: CASSLNSNQPQHF

d_call: TRBD1
j_call: TRBJ2-5
v_call: TRBV2
clone_size: .
cdr3_length: 17
cdr3_nt: TGTGCCAGCAGTGAACATTTCGCGGACAGGGGGCCGGAGACCCAGTACTTC
cdr3_aa: CASSEHFADRGPETQYF

d_call: .
j_call: TRBJ1-5
v_call: TRBV19
clone_size: .
cdr3_length: 15
cdr3_nt: TGTGCCAGTAGTATAGAGGACAGACGCAATCAGCCCCAGCATTTT
cdr3_aa: CASSIEDRRNQPQHF

d_call: TRBD2
j_call: TRBJ2-3
v_call: TRBV12-5
clone_size: .
cdr3_length: 16
cdr3_nt: TGTGCTAGTGGTTTGTTTTTAGCCAGGGAGGGGGATACGCAGTATTTT
cdr3_aa: CASGLFLAREGDTQYF

d_call: .
j_call: TRBJ1-1
v_call: TRBV18
clone_size: .
cdr3_length: 12
cdr3_nt: TGTGCCAGCTCACCCGGTGGTTCTGAAGCTTTCTTT
cdr3_aa: CASSPGGSEAFF

d_call: .
j_call: TRBJ1-2
v_call: TRBV9
clone_size: .
cdr3_length: 14
cdr3_nt: TGTGCCAGCAGCGTAGGTAGACAGTCGTATGGCTACACCTTC
cdr3_aa: CASSVGRQSYGYTF

d_call: TRBD1
j_call: TRBJ1-6
v_call: TRBV5-8
clone_size: .
cdr3_length: 17
cdr3_nt: TGTGCCAGCAGCTTGGCTCTAATACAGGGGGGTGGTTCACCCCTCCACTTT
cdr3_aa: CASSLALIQGGGSPLHF

d_call: .
j_call: TRBJ2-7
v_call: TRBV7-3
clone_size: once
cdr3_length: 13
cdr3_nt: TGTGCCAGCAGCTTAGGGCCCTTCTACGAGCAGTACTTC
cdr3_aa: CASSLGPFYEQYF

d_call: .
j_call: TRBJ2-1
v_call: TRBV9
clone_size: .
cdr3_length: 15
cdr3_nt: TGTGCCAGCAGCGTAGCAGGGGGGACCTACAATGAGCAGTTCTTC
cdr3_aa: CASSVAGGTYNEQFF

d_call: .
j_call: TRBJ1-2
v_call: TRBV6-5
clone_size: .
cdr3_length: 13
cdr3_nt: TGTGCCACCAACAATGGAGACGTCTATGGCTACACCTTC
cdr3_aa: CATNNGDVYGYTF

d_call: TRBD1
j_call: TRBJ2-2
v_call: TRBV7-2
clone_size: .
cdr3_length: 15
cdr3_nt: TGTGCCAGCAGCTTGAACAGGGGGGCCACCGGGGAGCTGTTTTTT
cdr3_aa: CASSLNRGATGELFF

d_call: TRBD2
j_call: TRBJ2-1
v_call: TRBV5-1
clone_size: .
cdr3_length: 16
cdr3_nt: TGCGCCAGCAGCTTATCGGGGACTAGCGGATACAATGAGCAGTTCTTC
cdr3_aa: CASSLSGTSGYNEQFF

d_call: TRBD2
j_call: TRBJ2-3
v_call: TRBV30
clone_size: .
cdr3_length: 16
cdr3_nt: TGTGCCTGGAGTCCTTGGGGCGGGGGGGCACGAGATACGCAGTATTTT
cdr3_aa: CAWSPWGGGARDTQYF

d_call: TRBD1
j_call: TRBJ1-2
v_call: TRBV7-2
clone_size: .
cdr3_length: 14
cdr3_nt: TGTGCCAGCAGCTTAGCGCCGGGACAGCATGGCTACACCTTC
cdr3_aa: CASSLAPGQHGYTF

d_call: .
j_call: TRBJ2-1
v_call: TRBV5-1
clone_size: .
cdr3_length: 15
cdr3_nt: TGCGCCAGCAGCTTGGTATTGGAGGGAAGCAATGAGCAGTTCTTC
cdr3_aa: CASSLVLEGSNEQFF

d_call: TRBD1
j_call: TRBJ1-4
v_call: TRBV24-1
clone_size: .
cdr3_length: 15
cdr3_nt: TGTGCCACCAGTGAACCGACAGGGGAGCAGGAAAAACTGTTTTTT
cdr3_aa: CATSEPTGEQEKLFF

d_call: TRBD2
j_call: TRBJ2-1
v_call: TRBV2
clone_size: .
cdr3_length: 15
cdr3_nt: TGTGCCAGCAGTGAGCAGCTAGCGGGGAACAATGAGCAGTTCTTC
cdr3_aa: CASSEQLAGNNEQFF

d_call: .
j_call: TRBJ1-3
v_call: TRBV5-1
clone_size: .
cdr3_length: 14
cdr3_nt: TGCGCCAGCAGCCCCACCATCTCTGGAAACACCATATATTTT
cdr3_aa: CASSPTISGNTIYF

d_call: .
j_call: TRBJ1-2
v_call: TRBV24-1
clone_size: .
cdr3_length: 12
cdr3_nt: TGTGCCACCAGAGGGGATCTGGGCGGCTACACCTTC
cdr3_aa: CATRGDLGGYTF

d_call: .
j_call: TRBJ2-5
v_call: TRBV14
clone_size: .
cdr3_length: 12
cdr3_nt: TGTGCCAGCAGCCAAGAGTGGGGGACCCAGTACTTC
cdr3_aa: CASSQEWGTQYF